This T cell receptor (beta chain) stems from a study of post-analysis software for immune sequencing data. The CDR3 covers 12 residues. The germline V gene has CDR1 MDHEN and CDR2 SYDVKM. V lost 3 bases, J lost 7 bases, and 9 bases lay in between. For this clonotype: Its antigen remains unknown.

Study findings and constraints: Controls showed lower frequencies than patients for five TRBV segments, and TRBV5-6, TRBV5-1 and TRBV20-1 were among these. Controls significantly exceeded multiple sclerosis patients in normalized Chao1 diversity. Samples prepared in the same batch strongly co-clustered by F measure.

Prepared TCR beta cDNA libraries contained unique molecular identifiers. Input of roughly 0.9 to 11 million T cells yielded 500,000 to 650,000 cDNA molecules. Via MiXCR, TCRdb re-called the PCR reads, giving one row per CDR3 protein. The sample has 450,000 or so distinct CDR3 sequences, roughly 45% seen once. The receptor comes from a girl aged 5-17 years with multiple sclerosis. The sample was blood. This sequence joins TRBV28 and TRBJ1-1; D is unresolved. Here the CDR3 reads CASSFVTSEAFF. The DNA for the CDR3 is TGTGCCAGCAGTTTTGTGACGAGTGAAGCTTTCTTT.